The 8 T cell receptor beta chains in this list originate from one sample, sequenced in a study of cytomegalovirus exposure and HLA in healthy donors (TCRdb year 2017). Libraries were constructed by the immunoSEQ multiplex PCR assay. The multiplex PCR relied on a mix of 60 forward primers for TCR Vbeta segments and 13 reverse primers for TCR Jbeta segments. The source is immuneACCESS, and TCRdb retained only in-frame sequences with V and J called. Part of the clones is not carried over; for the studies checked, unresolved V genes explain less than half of this, and the remainder is unexplained. The sample table contains 150,000 to 200,000 clones; only one count was recorded for roughly two thirds of them. The ten biggest clones cover roughly 4.4% of the sample. Material: PBMCs. All receptors come from a woman under 30 in good health and CMV-seropositive.

This clone was seen just once. This sequence joins TRBV7-9 and TRBJ2-7; 7 bases agree with TRBD1. J was trimmed by 5 bases and V by 2 bases; bases with no gene match: 6. CDR3 length: 14 amino acids. Germline CDR1 SEHNR, CDR2 FQNEAQ (reference sequence). CDR3: CASSLTGAIDEQYF. The CDR3 DNA reads TGTGCCAGCAGCTTAACAGGGGCGATCGACGAGCAGTACTTC.

The chain joins TRBV19 to TRBJ1-2; TRBD1 matches at 8 bases. CDR1 and CDR2 (germline): LNHDA, SQIVND (reference sequence). The junction had 13 bases not matched to a gene; V was cut back by 3 bases and J by 7 bases. The CDR3 is 16 amino acids. The DNA of the CDR3 is TGTGCCAGTAGTATCCCCAACCGAGGACAGGGAGGTGGCTACACCTTC. It is translated as CASSIPNRGQGGGYTF.

The chain uses TRBV27 and TRBJ1-5; TRBD1 is a possible D gene (5 bases). Germline V gene sequence: CDR1 MNHEY, CDR2 SMNVEV (reference sequence). Trimming pared 0 bases from V and 2 bases from J, leaving 8 bases between. There are 15 residues in the CDR3. In nucleotides, the CDR3 is TGTGCCAGCAGTTTATCAGGGGCCGGCAATCAGCCCCAGCATTTT. This translates into CASSLSGAGNQPQHF.

This chain links TRBV19 with TRBJ2-5; D is possibly TRBD2 (7 bases). The germline V gene encodes CDR1 LNHDA and CDR2 SQIVND (reference sequence). Trimming cost V 5 bases and J 9 bases, with 19 bases left between them. CDR3 length equals 14 residues. The CDR3 DNA reads as TGTGCCAGTAGTTACGGGGGGCCTTCCGAGGCCCAGTACTTC. This gives the protein CASSYGGPSEAQYF.

The chain combines TRBV2 with TRBJ1-1; D may be TRBD1 (6 bases). Trimming removed 0 bases at V and 5 bases at J, with 13 bases between. The germline CDR1 and CDR2 sequences are SNHLY and FYNNEI. There are 15 residues in the CDR3. The CDR3 nucleotides are TGTGCCAGCAGTGAAGCATCAGGGGCCGGTACTGAAGCTTTCTTT. It encodes CASSEASGAGTEAFF.

This clone was observed a single time. The J gene is TRBJ2-6, the V gene TRBV21-1; the table calls TRBD1, which could not be checked here. TRBV21-1 is a listed pseudogene. CDR3 size: 16 residues. The CDR3 reads CASGRQGITGANVLTF. CDR3 in DNA: TGTGCCAGCGGTAGACAGGGAATTACTGGGGCCAACGTCCTGACTTTC.

This sequence joins TRBV6-6 and TRBJ2-7, with D uncertain. This CDR3 region has 16 residues. The V end lost 0 bases, the J end lost 0 bases, and 12 bases lay between the germline ends. CDR1 and CDR2 from the germline V gene are MNHNY and SVGAGI (reference sequence). The CDR3, as DNA: TGTGCCAGCAGTTACTCGAGCCGAATAAGCTCCTACGAGCAGTACTTC. It yields the protein CASSYSSRISSYEQYF.

On this clone: The same CDR3 arises from other DNA sequences in this sample as well. The V call is TRBV28, the J call TRBJ2-7; 8 bases are a match to TRBD2. Germline CDR1 MDHEN, CDR2 SYDVKM. The CDR3 length is 12 residues. Trimming at V came to 7 bases and at J to 3 bases, leaving 2 bases not matched to a gene. CDR3 region: CASKGLDYEQYF. The CDR3 region has the DNA TGTGCCAGCAAGGGACTAGACTACGAGCAGTACTTC.